The next 2 T cell receptor beta chains were all read from a single sample in a study of T-cell memory formation after mild COVID-19. TCRdb reprocessed the 5' RACE reads with MiXCR, giving one entry per CDR3 protein. The data hold 450,000 to 650,000 distinct CDR3 sequences, with roughly 20% observed a single time. The sequenced sample consisted of PBMCs or a T cell subset sorted from them (not recorded which). The receptors were gathered from an adult woman who had mild COVID-19 (a few samples of this study predate the infection). Cell type and time point are not known.

V is TRBV7-9 and J is TRBJ2-7, with 8 bases lining up with TRBD2. J was trimmed by 2 bases and V by 7 bases; bases with no gene match: 7. The CDR3 covers 14 residues. Germline V lookup: CDR1 SEHNR, CDR2 FQNEAQ (reference sequence). CDR3 amino acids: CASTAGGVPYEQYF. CDR3 DNA: TGTGCCAGCACCGCCGGGGGGGTCCCCTACGAGCAGTACTTC.

The chain combines TRBV20-1 with TRBJ1-1; D is perhaps TRBD1 (5 bases). Trimming stripped 7 bases from V and 4 bases from J, with 25 bases between. There are 16 residues in the CDR3. Germline lookup yields CDR1 DFQATT and CDR2 SNEGSKA (reference sequence). CDR3 region: CSGRTAPYDGGTEAFF. CDR3 DNA sequence: TGCAGTGGTAGGACCGCCCCTTATGATGGGGGCACTGAAGCTTTCTTT.